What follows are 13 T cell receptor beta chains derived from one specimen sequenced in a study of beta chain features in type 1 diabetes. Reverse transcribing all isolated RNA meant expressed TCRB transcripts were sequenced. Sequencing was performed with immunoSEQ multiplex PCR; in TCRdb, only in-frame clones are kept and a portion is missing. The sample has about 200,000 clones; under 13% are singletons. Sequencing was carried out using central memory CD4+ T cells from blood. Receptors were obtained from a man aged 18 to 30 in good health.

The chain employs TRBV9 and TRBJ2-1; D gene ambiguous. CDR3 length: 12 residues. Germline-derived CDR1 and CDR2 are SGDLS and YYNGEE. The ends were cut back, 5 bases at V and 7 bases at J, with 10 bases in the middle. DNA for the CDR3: TGTGCCAGCAGTTTAGAAACAAATGAGCAGTTCTTC. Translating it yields CASSLETNEQFF.

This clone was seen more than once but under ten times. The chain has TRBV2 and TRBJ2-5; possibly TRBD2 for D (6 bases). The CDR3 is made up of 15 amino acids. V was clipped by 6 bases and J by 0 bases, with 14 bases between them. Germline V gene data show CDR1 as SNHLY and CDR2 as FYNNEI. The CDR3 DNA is TGTGCCAGCAGCGGGACTGGGCGGTACCAAGAGACCCAGTACTTC. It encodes CASSGTGRYQETQYF. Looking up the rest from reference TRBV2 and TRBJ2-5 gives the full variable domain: EPEVTQTPSHQVTQMGQEVILRCVPISNHLYFYWYRQILGQKVEFLVSFYNNEISEKSEIFDDQFSVERPDGSNFTLKIRSTKLEDSAMYFCASSGTGRYQETQYFGPGTRLLVL.

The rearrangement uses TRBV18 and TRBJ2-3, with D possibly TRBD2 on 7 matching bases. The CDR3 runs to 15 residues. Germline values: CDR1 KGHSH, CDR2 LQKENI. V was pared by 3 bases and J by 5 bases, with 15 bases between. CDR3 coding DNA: TGTGCCAGCTCACCGCCAAACGGGGGGCAAGATACGCAGTATTTT. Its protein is CASSPPNGGQDTQYF.

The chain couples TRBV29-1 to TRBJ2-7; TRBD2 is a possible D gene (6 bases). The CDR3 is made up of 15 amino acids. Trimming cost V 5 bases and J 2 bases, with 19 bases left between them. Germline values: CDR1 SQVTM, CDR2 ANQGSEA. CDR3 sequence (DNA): TGCAGCGTTAAGGGGCTAGCGTCCGACCCCTACGAGCAGTACTTC. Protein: CSVKGLASDPYEQYF.

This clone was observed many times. Here the CDR3 DNA reads TGCAGCGTTCACAGGGAAGGGCGCGACGAGCAGTACTTC. Translating gives CSVHREGRDEQYF. The J gene is TRBJ2-7, the V gene TRBV29-1, with a possible D match to TRBD1 (6 bases). The CDR3 covers 13 residues. The V end was cut by 5 bases, the J end by 5 bases, with 16 bases between. Germline assignment: CDR1 SQVTM and CDR2 ANQGSEA.

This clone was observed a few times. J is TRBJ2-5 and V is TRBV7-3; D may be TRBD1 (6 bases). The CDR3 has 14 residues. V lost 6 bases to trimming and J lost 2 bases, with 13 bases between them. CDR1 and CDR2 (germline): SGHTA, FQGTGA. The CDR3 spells CASSPGQRQETQYF. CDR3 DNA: TGTGCCAGCAGTCCGGGACAAAGACAAGAGACCCAGTACTTC.

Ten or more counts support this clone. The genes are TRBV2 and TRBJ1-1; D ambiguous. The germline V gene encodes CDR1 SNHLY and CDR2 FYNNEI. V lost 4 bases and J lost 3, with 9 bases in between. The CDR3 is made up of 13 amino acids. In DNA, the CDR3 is TGTGCCAGCAGTGGGGAATTAGACACTGAAGCTTTCTTT. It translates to CASSGELDTEAFF.

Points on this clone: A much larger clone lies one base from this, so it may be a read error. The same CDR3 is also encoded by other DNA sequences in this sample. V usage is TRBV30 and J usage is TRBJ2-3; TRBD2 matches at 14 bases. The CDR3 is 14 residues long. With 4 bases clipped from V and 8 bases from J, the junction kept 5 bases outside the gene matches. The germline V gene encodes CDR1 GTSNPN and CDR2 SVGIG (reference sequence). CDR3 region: CAWNRGLAGATQYF. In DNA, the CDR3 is TGTGCCTGGAATCGGGGACTAGCGGGAGCTACGCAGTATTTT. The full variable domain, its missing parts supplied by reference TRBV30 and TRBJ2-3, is SQTIHQWPATLVQPVGSPLSLECTVEGTSNPNLYWYRQAAGRGLQLLFYSVGIGQISSEVPQNLSASRPQDRQFILSSKKLLLSDSGFYLCAWNRGLAGATQYFGPGTRLTVL.

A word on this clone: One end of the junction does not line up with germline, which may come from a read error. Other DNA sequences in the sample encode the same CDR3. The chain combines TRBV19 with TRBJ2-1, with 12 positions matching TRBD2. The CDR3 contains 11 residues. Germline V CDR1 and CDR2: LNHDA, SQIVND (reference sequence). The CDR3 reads CASGRGNEQFF. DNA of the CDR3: TGCGCTAGCGGGAGGGGTAATGAGCAGTTCTTC.

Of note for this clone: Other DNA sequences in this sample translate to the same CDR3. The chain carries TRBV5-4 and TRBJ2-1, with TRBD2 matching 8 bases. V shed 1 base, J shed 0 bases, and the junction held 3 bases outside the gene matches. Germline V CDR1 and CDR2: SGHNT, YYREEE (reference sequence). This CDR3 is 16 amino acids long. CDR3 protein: CASSLISGSSYNEQFF. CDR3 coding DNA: TGTGCCAGCAGCTTGATAAGCGGGAGCTCCTACAATGAGCAGTTCTTC.

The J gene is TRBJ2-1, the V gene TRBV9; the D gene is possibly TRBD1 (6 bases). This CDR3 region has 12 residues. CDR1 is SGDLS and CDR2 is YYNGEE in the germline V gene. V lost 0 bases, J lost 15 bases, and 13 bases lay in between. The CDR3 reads CASSVEGHPRFF. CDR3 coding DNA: TGTGCCAGCAGCGTAGAGGGACACCCCCGGTTCTTC.

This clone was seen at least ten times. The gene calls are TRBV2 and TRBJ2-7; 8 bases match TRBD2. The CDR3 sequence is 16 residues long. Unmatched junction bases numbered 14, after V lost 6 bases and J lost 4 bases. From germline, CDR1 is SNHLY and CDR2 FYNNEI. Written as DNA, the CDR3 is TGTGCCAGCAGACCGAGGACTAGCCTGACTATATACGAGCAGTACTTC. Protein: CASRPRTSLTIYEQYF.

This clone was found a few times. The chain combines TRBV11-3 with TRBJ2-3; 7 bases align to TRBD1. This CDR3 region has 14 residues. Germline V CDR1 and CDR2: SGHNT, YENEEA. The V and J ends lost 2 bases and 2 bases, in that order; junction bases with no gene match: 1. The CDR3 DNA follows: TGTGCCAGCAGCTTAAGGGGGCACACAGATACGCAGTATTTT. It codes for CASSLRGHTDTQYF.